The 25 T cell receptor beta chains reported below all come from one sample, sequenced in a study of beta chain features in type 1 diabetes. The isolated RNA, all of it, was reverse transcribed, so expressed TCRB transcripts were what got sequenced. Sequencing used immunoSEQ multiplex PCR; TCRdb keeps in-frame clones, though not all of them. The sample yields over 500,000 clones, less than 20% seen once. The source material was naive CD4+ T cells from blood. The receptors shown here come from a man between 18 and 29 years old in good health.

The chain is built from TRBV4-1 and TRBJ2-7; 8 positions match TRBD1. The trim removed 2 bases at V and 2 bases at J, leaving 8 bases unmatched. Germline-derived CDR1 and CDR2 are MGHRA and YSYEKL. The CDR3 totals 16 residues. The CDR3 loop reads CASSQLRDRRTYEQYF. In nucleotides, the CDR3 is TGCGCCAGCAGCCAACTCCGGGACAGGAGGACCTACGAGCAGTACTTC.

CDR3 loop: CAWSPRGRGLNYGYTF. Here the CDR3 DNA reads TGTGCCTGGAGCCCCCGGGGCCGAGGCCTTAACTATGGCTACACCTTC. The gene calls are TRBV30 and TRBJ1-2, with a possible D match to TRBD1 (5 bases). V lost 3 bases, J lost 1 base, and 18 bases lay in between. Germline CDR1 and CDR2: GTSNPN and SVGIG (reference sequence). The CDR3 runs 16 residues. The entire variable domain, with the rest obtained from reference TRBV30 and TRBJ1-2, is as follows: SQTIHQWPATLVQPVGSPLSLECTVEGTSNPNLYWYRQAAGRGLQLLFYSVGIGQISSEVPQNLSASRPQDRQFILSSKKLLLSDSGFYLCAWSPRGRGLNYGYTFGSGTRLTVV.

The chain couples TRBV18 to TRBJ2-7; 9 bases map to TRBD1. Germline assignment: CDR1 KGHSH and CDR2 LQKENI. The CDR3 has 14 residues. Trimming at V came to 2 bases and at J to 3 bases, leaving 2 bases not matched to a gene. CDR3 in amino acids: CASSPVTGGYEQYF. CDR3 nucleotide sequence: TGTGCCAGCTCACCAGTGACAGGGGGCTACGAGCAGTACTTC.

This clone was found a few times. The chain links TRBV28 to TRBJ2-3, with 8 bases lining up with TRBD1. V lost 6 bases and J lost 3; bases outside the gene matches: 11. CDR3 length: 16 residues. Germline-derived CDR1 and CDR2 are MDHEN and SYDVKM. As DNA, the CDR3 is TGTGCCAGCAGCCCTGACCAGGGGGCGATAACAGATACGCAGTATTTT. This gives the protein CASSPDQGAITDTQYF.

The V call is TRBV7-2, the J call TRBJ2-3, with D unclear. The V gene lost 2 bases and the J gene lost 1 base, with 10 bases spanning the gap. CDR1 is SGHTA, CDR2 FQGNSA, per germline. The CDR3 length is 15 residues. The CDR3 spells CASSLTSLGTDTQYF. DNA for the CDR3: TGTGCCAGCAGCTTAACTTCTCTTGGCACAGATACGCAGTATTTT.

This clone was counted a few times. V gene TRBV7-8 combines with J gene TRBJ2-3, with D uncertain. V lost 0 bases to trimming and J lost 0 bases, with 10 bases between them. CDR1 is SGHVS, CDR2 FQNEAQ, per germline. The CDR3 sequence is 16 residues long. DNA of the CDR3: TGTGCCAGCAGCTTAGCCGCCAGTCGGAGCACAGATACGCAGTATTTT. The encoded protein is CASSLAASRSTDTQYF.

This clone was seen at least ten times. Other DNA sequences in this sample translate to the same CDR3. This rearrangement joins TRBV7-2 to TRBJ1-1, with D hard to call. This CDR3 is built from 13 residues. In germline, CDR1 is SGHTA, CDR2 FQGNSA. Trimming removed 1 base from V and 0 bases from J, with 3 bases in between. CDR3 DNA sequence: TGTGCCAGCAGCTTAGGGATGAACACTGAAGCTTTCTTT. It encodes CASSLGMNTEAFF.

The chain joins TRBV18 to TRBJ2-7, with 9 nucleotides matching TRBD2. J was trimmed by 6 bases and V by 2 bases; bases with no gene match: 5. CDR1 is KGHSH and CDR2 is LQKENI in the germline V gene. The length of the CDR3 is 14 residues. Here the CDR3 DNA reads TGTGCCAGCTCACCAGAGGGACTAGCAGGCGAGCAGTACTTC. This gives the protein CASSPEGLAGEQYF.

This chain joins TRBV29-1 and TRBJ1-3; D is ambiguous. This CDR3 is 13 amino acids long. Germline values: CDR1 SQVTM, CDR2 ANQGSEA. V lost 6 bases, J lost 0 bases, and 9 bases lay in between. CDR3 in amino acids: CSVAKYSGNTIYF. The CDR3 DNA sequence: TGCAGCGTGGCGAAGTACTCTGGAAACACCATATATTTT.

This clone showed up many times. This chain joins TRBV14 and TRBJ2-7, with a possible D match to TRBD2 (6 bases). This CDR3 has 12 residues. The V gene lost 3 bases and the J gene lost 6 bases, with 9 bases spanning the gap. The V gene's germline CDR1 is SGHDN and CDR2 FVKESK. The CDR3 region is CASSQSRGEQYF. In nucleotides, the CDR3 is TGTGCCAGCAGCCAGTCGCGGGGCGAGCAGTACTTC.

The table lists this clone with a few counts. The chain recombines TRBV5-4 with TRBJ2-7; D is undetermined. Germline V CDR1 and CDR2: SGHNT, YYREEE (reference sequence). V lost 0 bases, J lost 2 bases, and 6 bases lay in between. The CDR3 has 13 amino acids. Here the CDR3 reads CASSLDPAYEQYF. Here the CDR3 DNA reads TGTGCCAGCAGCTTGGATCCGGCCTACGAGCAGTACTTC.

The V call is TRBV7-3, the J call TRBJ2-7; maybe TRBD2 (7 bases). The germline CDR1 and CDR2 sequences are SGHTA and FQGTGA. V was clipped by 3 bases and J by 6 bases, with 15 bases between them. This CDR3 spans 14 amino acids. CDR3 region: CASSLRTRGREQYF. The CDR3 nucleotides are TGTGCCAGCAGCTTGAGGACGCGGGGGCGCGAGCAGTACTTC.

This clone was detected a few times. This rearrangement joins TRBV12-5 to TRBJ2-1, with TRBD2 matching 9 bases. The trim removed 0 bases at V and 6 bases at J, leaving 12 bases unmatched. The CDR3 spans 18 residues. In germline, CDR1 is LGHNT, CDR2 FRNRAP. CDR3 coding DNA: TGTGCTAGTGGTTTGGTACAGGGTAGCGGGAGCCCACGCAATGAGCAGTTCTTC. Translating it yields CASGLVQGSGSPRNEQFF.

This clone was seen more than once but under ten times. The chain employs TRBV6-1 and TRBJ1-5; TRBD1 matches 10 bases. Germline V gene sequence: CDR1 MNHNS, CDR2 SASEGT. The CDR3 sequence is 13 residues long. J gave up 16 bases and V 4 bases, and 10 bases lay outside the gene matches. The CDR3 DNA sequence: TGTGCCAGCAGTGTCGAGACAGGGGGCGCTAAACATTTT. Translated: CASSVETGGAKHF.

The chain is built from TRBV27 and TRBJ2-7, with TRBD2 matching 8 bases. V was clipped by 4 bases and J by 2 bases; unmatched bases: 4. Germline V gives CDR1 MNHEY, CDR2 SMNVEV (reference sequence). This CDR3 has 14 amino acids. The CDR3 nucleotides are TGTGCCAGCAGTTCGGGACTAGTGACCTACGAGCAGTACTTC. Its translation: CASSSGLVTYEQYF.

The chain uses TRBV5-1 and TRBJ1-2; 7 bases are shared with TRBD1. The CDR3 spans 14 residues. V trimming: 4 bases; J trimming: 8 bases; junction bases outside the gene matches: 11. Germline CDR1 is SGHRS and CDR2 is YFSETQ. This chain's CDR3 is CASSPSEGARGYTF. CDR3 DNA: TGCGCCAGCAGCCCGAGTGAGGGGGCGCGAGGCTACACCTTC.

This sequence joins TRBV7-9 and TRBJ2-1, with TRBD2 matching 11 bases. The CDR3 loop spans 15 amino acids. Germline-derived CDR1 and CDR2 are SEHNR and FQNEAQ (reference sequence). Trimming took 5 bases from V and 5 from J; bases not matched to a gene: 5. The CDR3 loop reads CASSPTSGIDNEQFF. The CDR3 DNA reads TGTGCCAGCAGCCCGACTAGCGGGATCGACAATGAGCAGTTCTTC.

This chain links TRBV5-1 with TRBJ1-2; D may be TRBD1 (6 bases). The CDR3 contains 15 residues. Germline values: CDR1 SGHRS, CDR2 YFSETQ. V lost 2 bases, J lost 2 bases, and 13 bases lay in between. The DNA of the CDR3 is TGCGCCAGCAGCTTACCAGGGGTGCAGAACTATGGCTACACCTTC. Translating it yields CASSLPGVQNYGYTF.

This clone appeared a few times. The chain is built from TRBV6-6 and TRBJ2-4; D unclear. This CDR3 spans 14 amino acids. Germline loops: CDR1 MNHNY, CDR2 SVGAGI (reference sequence). V lost 8 bases and J 0 bases, leaving 11 bases between the germline ends. The CDR3 region has the DNA TGTGCCAGCGTTGGAAGGTTAGCCAAAAACATTCAGTACTTC. Translating it yields CASVGRLAKNIQYF.

With respect to this clone: One junction end does not reproduce the germline sequence, and a read error may be involved. Different DNA sequences within this sample yield the same CDR3. The chain is built from TRBV7-2 and TRBJ2-3; D possibly matches TRBD1 or TRBD2 (6 bases each). Germline CDR1 reads SGHTA; CDR2 reads FQGNSA. The CDR3 length is 17 residues. The CDR3 region has the DNA TGCGCCAGCAGCTTAGGGGGGCGGCGGGCCCCGACAGATACGCAGTATTTT. Protein: CASSLGGRRAPTDTQYF.

This clone was found a few times. The chain carries TRBV27 and TRBJ2-7; D not resolved. This CDR3 has 13 residues. Looked up from germline, CDR1 is MNHEY and CDR2 is SMNVEV (reference sequence). V was clipped by 5 bases and J by 1 base, with 9 bases between them. This chain's CDR3 is CASSRVKSYEQYF. The CDR3 DNA reads TGTGCCAGCAGTCGGGTCAAATCCTACGAGCAGTACTTC.

CDR3 DNA: TGTGCCAGCAGGAATAGGGAGACGGGCACCGGGGAGCTGTTTTTT. This translates into CASRNRETGTGELFF. The chain links TRBV2 to TRBJ2-2, with D perhaps matching TRBD2 (5 bases). The V gene lost 6 bases and the J gene lost 4 bases, with 15 bases spanning the gap. There are 15 residues in the CDR3. Germline CDR1 is SNHLY and CDR2 is FYNNEI.

The rearrangement uses TRBV6-4 and TRBJ2-1; D is uncertain. The V and J ends lost 6 bases and 10 bases respectively, with 10 bases between them. The CDR3 totals 11 residues. Looked up from germline, CDR1 is MRHNA and CDR2 is SNTAGT. CDR3 DNA sequence: TGTGCCAGCAGCGCTTTAGGGGAGCAGTTCTTC. Translated, it gives CASSALGEQFF.

On this clone itself: This specimen includes other DNA sequences encoding the same CDR3. The V gene is TRBV28, the J gene TRBJ1-2; D not resolved. Germline-derived CDR1 and CDR2 are MDHEN and SYDVKM. This CDR3 is 12 amino acids long. V lost 3 bases and J lost 4, with 6 bases in between. CDR3 sequence: CASSLAGYGYTF. The CDR3 DNA follows: TGTGCCAGCAGTTTGGCAGGCTATGGCTACACCTTC.

Regarding this clone: Distinct nucleotide sequences in the sample also encode this CDR3. The V gene is TRBV29-1, the J gene TRBJ2-5; D is perhaps TRBD1 (5 bases). V lost 3 bases and J 3 bases, leaving 11 bases between the germline ends. Germline V gene sequence: CDR1 SQVTM, CDR2 ANQGSEA. The CDR3 has 13 residues. CDR3 sequence (DNA): TGCAGCGTTGATAGGGGAAGGGAAGAGACCCAGTACTTC. Residues: CSVDRGREETQYF.